This T cell receptor (beta chain) was captured in a study of persistence of HIV-infected CD4 T cells. Germline-derived CDR1 and CDR2 are SNHLY and FYNNEI. This CDR3 has 15 residues. Trimming at V came to 7 bases and at J to 3 bases, leaving 7 bases not matched to a gene. Cells were stimulated with CMV-infected fibroblast lysates at roughly 10 ug/mL. Sorted nonresponding memory CD4+ T cells were CD40L-negative, CD69-negative, CD45RO-high. This clone occurred once. The target antigen is unknown. The immunoSEQ assay was version 4, run in survey mode. The assay was immunoSEQ multiplex PCR, and TCRdb's table has in-frame clones only and misses some. The sample includes about 28,000 clones, 78% of them seen just once.

Sequencing was performed on CD4+ T cells sorted from PBMCs after roughly 18-hour stimulation, taken from a patient who received antiretroviral therapy. The sequence was collected from an adult woman with HIV who was CMV-seropositive. The chain carries TRBV2 and TRBJ1-5; 9 nucleotides agree with TRBD1. The CDR3 region is CASTTGGASNQPQHF. The CDR3 coding sequence is TGTGCCAGCACTACAGGGGGCGCGTCCAATCAGCCCCAGCATTTT.